The clone carrying this T cell receptor (beta chain) showed up just a few times. As yet, its antigen is unknown. The PCR had 60 Vbeta and 13 Jbeta primers. Profiling relied on immunoSEQ multiplex PCR, and the TCRdb table lists in-frame clones only, not all of them. The sample lists 100,000 to 150,000 clones, more than 9% occurring once. This sample stems from a study of cytomegalovirus exposure and HLA in healthy donors. Overall study findings and caveats: Most subjects had HLA-A and HLA-B alleles reportedly predicted accurately by TCR beta sequences. The CMV antigen specificity of a few CMV-associated chains was confirmed through in vitro analysis. A previous analysis found most TCR beta V segments productive roughly 87% or roughly 30% of the time. A later examination showed that TCR association rates differed by HLA locus, with DRB1 most and HLA-C fewest.

The CDR3 is 12 residues long. Germline V gives CDR1 MNHNS, CDR2 SASEGT. Trimming took 8 bases from V and 5 from J, leaving 13 bases between them. This receptor was identified in a woman between 18 and 30 years old in good health and CMV-seropositive. The J gene is TRBJ2-7, the V gene TRBV6-1, with a possible D match to TRBD1 (6 bases). Specimen: PBMCs. The CDR3 bases are TGTGCCAGCGGGGGCCTCGGGGACGAGCAGTACTTC. As protein: CASGGLGDEQYF.